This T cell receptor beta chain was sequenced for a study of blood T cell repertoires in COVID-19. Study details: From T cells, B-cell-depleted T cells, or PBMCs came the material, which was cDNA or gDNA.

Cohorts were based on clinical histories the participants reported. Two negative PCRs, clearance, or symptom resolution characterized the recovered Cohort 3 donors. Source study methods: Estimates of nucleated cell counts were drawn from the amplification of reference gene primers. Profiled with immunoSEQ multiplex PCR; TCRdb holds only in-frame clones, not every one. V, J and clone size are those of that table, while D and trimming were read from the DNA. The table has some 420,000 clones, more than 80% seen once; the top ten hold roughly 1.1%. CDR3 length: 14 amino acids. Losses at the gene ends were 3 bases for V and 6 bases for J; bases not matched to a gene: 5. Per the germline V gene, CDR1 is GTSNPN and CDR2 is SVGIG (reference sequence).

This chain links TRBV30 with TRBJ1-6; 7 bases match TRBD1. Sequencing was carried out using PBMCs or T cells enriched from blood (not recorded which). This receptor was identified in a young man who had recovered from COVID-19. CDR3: CAWRPTGTNSPLHF. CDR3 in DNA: TGTGCCTGGAGACCGACAGGGACTAATTCACCCCTCCACTTT. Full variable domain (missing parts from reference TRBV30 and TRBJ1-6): SQTIHQWPATLVQPVGSPLSLECTVEGTSNPNLYWYRQAAGRGLQLLFYSVGIGQISSEVPQNLSASRPQDRQFILSSKKLLLSDSGFYLCAWRPTGTNSPLHFGNGTRLTVT.